The 31 T cell receptor beta chains below were found in one sample sequenced in a study of blood T cell repertoires in COVID-19. Here immunoSEQ multiplex PCR was the method, and the copy in TCRdb shows in-frame clones only, minus some. This table has roughly 500,000 clones, 88% appearing once. The sequencing sample was made of PBMCs or T cells enriched from blood (not recorded which). The receptor set was obtained from a middle-aged woman who had recovered from COVID-19.

The V and J genes are TRBV7-2 and TRBJ2-5, with TRBD1 as a possible D gene (6 bases). This CDR3 is 16 amino acids long. Germline loops: CDR1 SGHTA, CDR2 FQGNSA. With 3 bases removed from V and 6 bases from J, the gap between germline ends came to 20 bases. The chain's CDR3 is CASSLGAGGNGQTQYF. The CDR3 DNA sequence: TGTGCCAGCAGCTTGGGGGCTGGCGGCAACGGGCAGACCCAGTACTTC.

This chain links TRBV18 with TRBJ1-4; a weak D match, TRBD1 (5 bases). The V gene lost 1 base and the J gene lost 7 bases, with 10 bases spanning the gap. Germline lookup yields CDR1 KGHSH and CDR2 LQKENI. This CDR3 is built from 14 residues. The chain's CDR3 is CASSPLGAGEKLFF. The CDR3 DNA reads as TGTGCCAGCTCACCACTTGGGGCAGGTGAAAAACTGTTTTTT.

The chain uses TRBV6-6 and TRBJ2-1, with 15 bases identical to TRBD2. This CDR3 is built from 18 residues. After removal of 5 bases from V and 8 bases from J, the junction contained 13 bases not matched to a gene. CDR1 is MNHNY, CDR2 SVGAGI, per germline (reference sequence). The CDR3, as DNA: TGTGCCAGCAGTCTTTCATGGACTAGCGGGAGGGGTGGCGATGAGCAGTTCTTC. Translation: CASSLSWTSGRGGDEQFF.

The V gene is TRBV7-2, the J gene TRBJ1-1; no definite D call. CDR3 length: 15 residues. Germline values: CDR1 SGHTA, CDR2 FQGNSA. V lost 1 base and J lost 5, with 14 bases in between. Written as DNA, the CDR3 is TGTGCCAGCAGCTTAGAAATAGCCCCTGGGACTGAAGCTTTCTTT. This sequence encodes CASSLEIAPGTEAFF.

The gene calls are TRBV4-1 and TRBJ2-5; D may be TRBD2 (6 bases). CDR1 is MGHRA, CDR2 YSYEKL, per germline. The V end was cut by 5 bases, the J end by 2 bases, with 12 bases between. The CDR3 is made up of 14 amino acids. The CDR3 protein is CASSSRSGQETQYF. CDR3 nucleotide sequence: TGCGCCAGCAGCTCCCGTAGCGGTCAAGAGACCCAGTACTTC.

The chain joins TRBV24-1 to TRBJ2-1; 11 bases match TRBD2. Unmatched junction bases numbered 6, after V lost 4 bases and J lost 2 bases. This CDR3 has 17 amino acids. Germline values: CDR1 KGHDR, CDR2 SFDVKD. For the CDR3, the DNA is TGTGCCACCAGTGACTCAAGACTAGCGGGGACCTACAATGAGCAGTTCTTC. Amino acids: CATSDSRLAGTYNEQFF.

Only a few counts were recorded for this clone. The chain uses TRBV3-1 (or the pseudogene TRBV3-2) and TRBJ1-6; 8 nucleotides align to TRBD1. The CDR3 extends over 16 amino acids. Unmatched junction bases numbered 7, after V lost 5 bases and J lost 4 bases. Germline V gene lookup returns CDR1 LGHDT and CDR2 YNNKEL (reference sequence). Here the CDR3 DNA reads TGTGCCAGCAGCTCCCCGACAGGGGCTTATAATTCACCCCTCCACTTT. Translated: CASSSPTGAYNSPLHF.

The CDR3 spells CASSPPGGLANIQYF. The CDR3 nucleotides read TGTGCCAGCAGCCCTCCCGGGGGACTTGCGAACATTCAGTACTTC. The rearrangement joins TRBV7-2 to TRBJ2-4; tentatively, D is TRBD2 (6 bases). In germline, CDR1 is SGHTA, CDR2 FQGNSA. The CDR3 has 15 residues. Trimming removed 5 bases at V and 7 bases at J, with 18 bases between.

The V call is TRBV19, the J call TRBJ1-2; tentative D call: TRBD1 (5 bases). V lost 5 bases to trimming and J lost 4 bases, with 11 bases between them. Germline V CDR1 and CDR2: LNHDA, SQIVND (reference sequence). This CDR3 is 13 amino acids long. The CDR3 reads CASSDRDFYGYTF. DNA of the CDR3: TGTGCCAGTAGTGACCGGGACTTCTATGGCTACACCTTC.

This rearrangement joins TRBV10-2 to TRBJ2-6; maybe TRBD1 (5 bases). Germline CDR1 reads WSHSY; CDR2 reads SAAADI. Trimming shortened V by 5 bases and J by 7 bases, and 15 bases separated the two germline ends. The length of the CDR3 is 15 residues. The CDR3 loop reads CASSSTANKANVLTF. As DNA, the CDR3 is TGCGCCAGCAGTTCGACAGCCAACAAAGCCAACGTCCTGACTTTC.

This chain joins TRBV25-1 and TRBJ1-1; D gene ambiguous. The CDR3 contains 11 residues. Looked up from germline, CDR1 is MGHDK and CDR2 is SYGVNS. The V and J ends lost 5 bases and 8 bases respectively, with 9 bases between them. The CDR3, as DNA: TGTGCCAGCAGTATCGGGATGGAAGCTTTCTTT. This translates into CASSIGMEAFF.

The rearrangement joins TRBV7-8 to TRBJ2-5; 12 bases agree with TRBD2. The CDR3 has 16 amino acids. Germline V CDR1 and CDR2: SGHVS, FQNEAQ. V lost 0 bases and J lost 7; bases outside the gene matches: 6. CDR3 protein: CASSLARTSGVGTQYF. In nucleotides, the CDR3 is TGTGCCAGCAGCTTAGCCCGGACTAGCGGGGTGGGGACCCAGTACTTC.

This clone was observed a single time. The rearrangement links TRBV3-1 (or the pseudogene TRBV3-2) to TRBJ1-2; D is possibly TRBD1 (5 bases). Trimming pared 0 bases from V and 8 bases from J, leaving 13 bases between. The length of the CDR3 is 14 residues. Germline CDR1 LGHDT, CDR2 YNNKEL (reference sequence). Here the CDR3 reads CASSQDLGGRGYTF. As DNA, the CDR3 is TGTGCCAGCAGCCAAGATCTCGGGGGAAGAGGCTACACCTTC.

DNA for the CDR3: TGTGCCTGGAGTGCCATACAACACAACTATGGCTACACCTTC. This codes for CAWSAIQHNYGYTF. J is TRBJ1-2 and V is TRBV30; D remains ambiguous. The CDR3 contains 14 residues. The germline V and J ends were trimmed by 1 base and 2 bases, with 11 bases remaining between them. Germline V gives CDR1 GTSNPN, CDR2 SVGIG (reference sequence).

V usage is TRBV14 and J usage is TRBJ2-2; no clear D. V shed 0 bases and J shed 3 bases, with 2 bases lying between them. This CDR3 contains 13 residues. From germline, CDR1 is SGHDN and CDR2 FVKESK. For the CDR3, the DNA is TGTGCCAGCAGCCAAGACTACACCGGGGAGCTGTTTTTT. This codes for CASSQDYTGELFF.

This clone turned up a few times. CDR3 sequence: CASSLGGQANYGYTF. The DNA for the CDR3 is TGTGCCAGCAGTTTAGGTGGACAGGCTAACTATGGCTACACCTTC. This chain connects TRBV27 to TRBJ1-2; 7 bases match TRBD1. V gave up 2 bases and J gave up 0 bases; unmatched junction bases: 3. The CDR3 is 15 amino acids. The germline gives CDR1 MNHEY, CDR2 SMNVEV (reference sequence).

The J gene is TRBJ1-5, the V gene TRBV7-6, with 10 nucleotides matching TRBD1. V lost 1 base, J lost 4 bases, and 1 base stayed unmatched. CDR1 and CDR2 from the germline V gene are SGHVS and FNYEAQ. The CDR3 totals 15 residues. The chain's CDR3 is CASSLGQGANQPQHF. CDR3 coding DNA: TGTGCCAGCAGCTTAGGACAGGGGGCAAATCAGCCCCAGCATTTT.

The chain carries TRBV19 and TRBJ1-1; 10 bases are shared with TRBD1. Germline assignment: CDR1 LNHDA and CDR2 SQIVND (reference sequence). The CDR3 is made up of 15 amino acids. V was pared by 4 bases and J by 4 bases, with 6 bases of the junction left unmatched. In DNA form, the CDR3 reads TGTGCCAGTAGTACTCTGACAGGGGGCGTCACTGAAGCTTTCTTT. Its translation: CASSTLTGGVTEAFF. Looking up the rest from reference TRBV19 and TRBJ1-1 gives the full variable domain: DGGITQSPKYLFRKEGQNVTLSCEQNLNHDAMYWYRQDPGQGLRLIYYSQIVNDFQKGDIAEGYSVSREKKESFPLTVTSAQKNPTAFYLCASSTLTGGVTEAFFGQGTRLTVV.

This clone was detected only once. This rearrangement joins TRBV5-6 to TRBJ1-2, with TRBD1 as a possible D gene (6 bases). This CDR3 comprises 17 residues. The germline V gene has CDR1 SGHDT and CDR2 YYEEEE. Trimming stripped 3 bases from V and 0 bases from J, with 18 bases between. The CDR3 bases are TGTGCCAGCAGCTCCCCAGGGGTAATAAGAGCTAACTATGGCTACACCTTC. Translated: CASSSPGVIRANYGYTF. The variable domain in full, completed from reference TRBV5-6 and TRBJ1-2, reads DAGVTQSPTHLIKTRGQQVTLRCSPKSGHDTVSWYQQALGQGPQFIFQYYEEEERQRGNFPDRFSGHQFPNYSSELNVNALLLGDSALYLCASSSPGVIRANYGYTFGSGTRLTVV.

V usage is TRBV6-5 and J usage is TRBJ2-2, with 9 nucleotides matching TRBD2. Losses at the gene ends were 3 bases for V and 8 bases for J; bases not matched to a gene: 7. From germline, CDR1 is MNHEY and CDR2 SVGAGI. This CDR3 spans 15 amino acids. This CDR3 is CASSYIVAGEGELFF. DNA for the CDR3: TGTGCCAGCAGTTATATCGTAGCGGGGGAAGGGGAGCTGTTTTTT.

CDR3 residues: CASSLALNGAEAFF. CDR3 bases: TGCGCCAGCAGCTTAGCCCTAAACGGGGCTGAAGCTTTCTTT. This chain joins TRBV5-1 and TRBJ1-1; D not resolved. The CDR3 has 14 residues. Germline CDR1 is SGHRS and CDR2 is YFSETQ. The V and J ends lost 2 bases and 6 bases respectively, with 14 bases between them.

The gene calls are TRBV4-3 and TRBJ2-1; 12 positions match TRBD2. Trimming cost V 0 bases and J 7 bases; bases outside gene matches: 13. Per germline, CDR1 LGHNA and CDR2 YSLEER. This CDR3 spans 19 amino acids. The CDR3 loop reads CASSQDLPGLAGITNEQFF. CDR3 DNA: TGCGCCAGCAGCCAAGATCTCCCTGGACTAGCGGGAATCACGAATGAGCAGTTCTTC.

This clone was picked up one time. This chain joins TRBV19 and TRBJ1-2; 7 bases are shared with TRBD1. Germline-derived CDR1 and CDR2 are LNHDA and SQIVND (reference sequence). After removal of 3 bases from V and 4 bases from J, the junction contained 5 bases not matched to a gene. The CDR3 has 14 amino acids. The CDR3 DNA sequence: TGTGCCAGTAGTATCCTCGGGACAGCCTATGGCTACACCTTC. Amino acid sequence: CASSILGTAYGYTF.

V gene TRBV5-1 combines with J gene TRBJ2-7, with D perhaps matching TRBD2 (5 bases). Deletions cut 3 bases from V and 3 bases from J, with 13 bases between. The CDR3 extends over 14 amino acids. CDR1 is SGHRS, CDR2 YFSETQ, per germline. CDR3 bases: TGCGCCAGCAGCTCCGGGGTCAGCTTCTACGAGCAGTACTTC. This sequence encodes CASSSGVSFYEQYF.

In this sample, this clone turned up once. CDR3 protein: CASGLALAEFTDTQYF. The CDR3 nucleotides read TGTGCTAGTGGTTTGGCCCTAGCGGAGTTCACAGATACGCAGTATTTT. The chain uses TRBV12-5 and TRBJ2-3; TRBD2 matches 7 bases. Losses at the gene ends were 1 base for V and 2 bases for J; bases not matched to a gene: 6. Per germline, CDR1 LGHNT and CDR2 FRNRAP. This CDR3 has 16 residues.

Regarding this clone: The sample has other DNA sequences that encode this CDR3 too. The gene calls are TRBV7-9 and TRBJ1-2; 9 nucleotides line up with TRBD1. The trim removed 5 bases at V and 6 bases at J, leaving 4 bases unmatched. Germline-derived CDR1 and CDR2 are SEHNR and FQNEAQ (reference sequence). CDR3 length: 13 residues. The chain's CDR3 is CASSLDRGDGYTF. In nucleotides, the CDR3 is TGTGCCAGCAGCCTGGACAGGGGTGATGGCTACACCTTC. Full variable domain (outside the CDR3, taken from reference TRBV7-9 and TRBJ1-2): DTGVSQNPRHKITKRGQNVTFRCDPISEHNRLYWYRQTLGQGPEFLTYFQNEAQLEKSRLLSDRFSAERPKGSFSTLEIQRTEQGDSAMYLCASSLDRGDGYTFGSGTRLTVV.

V is TRBV19 and J is TRBJ2-7; no clear D gene. V was clipped by 8 bases and J by 5 bases, with 4 bases between them. The CDR3 is 9 amino acids. The germline gives CDR1 LNHDA, CDR2 SQIVND (reference sequence). The CDR3 reads CASFNEQYF. In DNA form, the CDR3 reads TGTGCCAGTTTTAACGAGCAGTACTTC.

The chain couples TRBV10-1 to TRBJ1-1; 9 bases map to TRBD1. V lost 10 bases and J lost 3; bases outside the gene matches: 9. Germline loops: CDR1 WNHNN, CDR2 SYGVQD (reference sequence). This CDR3 region has 14 residues. Here the CDR3 DNA reads TGCGCCACCACACAGGGGGCGAGGGACACTGAAGCTTTCTTT. This gives the protein CATTQGARDTEAFF.

This sequence joins TRBV4-3 and TRBJ1-5; D might be TRBD1 (5 bases). The CDR3 sequence is 15 residues long. V was trimmed by 0 bases and J by 2 bases, leaving 8 bases between them. Germline values: CDR1 LGHNA, CDR2 YSLEER. The CDR3: CASSQDKGGNQPQHF. As DNA, the CDR3 is TGCGCCAGCAGCCAAGATAAAGGGGGCAATCAGCCCCAGCATTTT.

This clone showed up just once. V is TRBV2 and J is TRBJ2-2; 8 bases are shared with TRBD2. The germline V gene encodes CDR1 SNHLY and CDR2 FYNNEI. V lost 8 bases and J lost 1; bases outside the gene matches: 3. This CDR3 comprises 14 residues. The CDR3 DNA reads TGTGCCAGCCGTAGCGGGGTGAACACCGGGGAGCTGTTTTTT. Its translation: CASRSGVNTGELFF.

The rearrangement joins TRBV5-4 to TRBJ2-5, with 10 bases identical to TRBD1. V lost 4 bases and J lost 5; bases outside the gene matches: 11. Germline V gene sequence: CDR1 SGHNT, CDR2 YYREEE (reference sequence). This CDR3 has 16 residues. CDR3 nucleotide sequence: TGTGCCAGCAGCCTCCGGACAGGGGGAGGGGGTGAGACCCAGTACTTC. Translated: CASSLRTGGGGETQYF.